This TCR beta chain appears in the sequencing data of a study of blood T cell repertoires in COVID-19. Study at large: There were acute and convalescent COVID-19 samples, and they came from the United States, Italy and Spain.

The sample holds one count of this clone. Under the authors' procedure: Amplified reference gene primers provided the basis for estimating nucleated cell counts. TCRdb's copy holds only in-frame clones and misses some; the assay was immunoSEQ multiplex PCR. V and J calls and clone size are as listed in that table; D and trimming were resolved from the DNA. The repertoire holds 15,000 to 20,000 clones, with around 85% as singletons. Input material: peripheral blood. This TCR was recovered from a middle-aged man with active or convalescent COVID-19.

CDR3 nucleotides: TGTGCCAGCGTTGGCCCGGGGGGTTATCTTTATGGCTACACCTTC. Translated: CASVGPGGYLYGYTF. The chain combines TRBV21-1 with TRBJ1-2. TRBV21-1 is given as a pseudogene. This CDR3 has 15 amino acids.